The 5 T cell receptor beta chains listed next were all sequenced from one sample in a study of early T cells in non-severe SARS-CoV-2 infection. TCRdb re-derived calls from the 5' RACE reads in MiXCR, one entry per CDR3 protein. Of about 87,000 distinct CDR3 sequences in the sample, around 15% were seen once. Sequencing input: whole blood. The source is an adult who was a healthcare worker with PCR-confirmed SARS-CoV-2 infection or an uninfected control (not recorded which).

This clonotype was recorded at least ten times. The chain carries TRBV2 and TRBJ2-2, with 7 bases fitting TRBD2. The CDR3 runs 15 residues. The trim removed 7 bases at V and 2 bases at J, leaving 7 bases unmatched. Germline loops: CDR1 SNHLY, CDR2 FYNNEI. The CDR3 region is CASKWGTTNTGELFF. CDR3 nucleotides: TGTGCCAGCAAGTGGGGGACTACAAACACCGGGGAGCTGTTTTTT.

This clonotype was picked up a small number of times. This rearrangement joins TRBV14 to TRBJ1-1, with a weak D call TRBD1 (6 bases). With 0 bases removed from V and 11 bases from J, the gap between germline ends came to 10 bases. Germline assignment: CDR1 SGHDN and CDR2 FVKESK. The CDR3 runs 12 residues. This CDR3 is CASSQEGRGAFF. The DNA of the CDR3 is TGTGCCAGCAGCCAAGAAGGCAGGGGTGCTTTCTTT.

V and J are TRBV6-5 and TRBJ1-2, with 8 bases matching TRBD1. CDR1 MNHEY and CDR2 SVGAGI come from the germline V gene. This CDR3 spans 13 amino acids. V gave up 7 bases and J gave up 8 bases; unmatched junction bases: 9. The CDR3 region is CASNSGQGEGYTF. The CDR3 bases are TGTGCCAGCAACTCAGGACAGGGAGAAGGCTACACCTTC.

This clonotype was observed a few times. The rearrangement links TRBV29-1 to TRBJ2-2, with D perhaps given as TRBD1 or TRBD2 (5 bases each). CDR3 length: 14 amino acids. Germline CDR1 is SQVTM and CDR2 is ANQGSEA. The V end lost 4 bases, the J end lost 5 bases, and 14 bases lay between the germline ends. The CDR3 is CSVGDLSPTGELFF. CDR3 in DNA: TGCAGCGTTGGGGACCTTAGCCCAACCGGGGAGCTGTTTTTT.

V is TRBV6-1 and J is TRBJ2-3; TRBD2 might be the D (5 bases). Trimming left V 5 bases short and J 2 bases short, with 14 bases between. The CDR3 is made up of 15 amino acids. Germline V gene lookup returns CDR1 MNHNS and CDR2 SASEGT. The CDR3 spells CASSRLPKTTDTQYF. The CDR3 DNA reads as TGTGCCAGCAGTCGACTACCGAAGACCACAGATACGCAGTATTTT.